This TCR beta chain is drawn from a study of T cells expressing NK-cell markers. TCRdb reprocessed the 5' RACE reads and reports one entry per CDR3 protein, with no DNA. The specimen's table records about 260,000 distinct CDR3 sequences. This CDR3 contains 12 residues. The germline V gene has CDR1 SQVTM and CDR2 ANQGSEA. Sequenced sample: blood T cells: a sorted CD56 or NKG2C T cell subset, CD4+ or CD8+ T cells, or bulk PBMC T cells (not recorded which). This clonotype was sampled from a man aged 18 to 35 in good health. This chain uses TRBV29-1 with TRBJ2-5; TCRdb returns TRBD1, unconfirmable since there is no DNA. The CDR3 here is CSVAQGRETQYF.